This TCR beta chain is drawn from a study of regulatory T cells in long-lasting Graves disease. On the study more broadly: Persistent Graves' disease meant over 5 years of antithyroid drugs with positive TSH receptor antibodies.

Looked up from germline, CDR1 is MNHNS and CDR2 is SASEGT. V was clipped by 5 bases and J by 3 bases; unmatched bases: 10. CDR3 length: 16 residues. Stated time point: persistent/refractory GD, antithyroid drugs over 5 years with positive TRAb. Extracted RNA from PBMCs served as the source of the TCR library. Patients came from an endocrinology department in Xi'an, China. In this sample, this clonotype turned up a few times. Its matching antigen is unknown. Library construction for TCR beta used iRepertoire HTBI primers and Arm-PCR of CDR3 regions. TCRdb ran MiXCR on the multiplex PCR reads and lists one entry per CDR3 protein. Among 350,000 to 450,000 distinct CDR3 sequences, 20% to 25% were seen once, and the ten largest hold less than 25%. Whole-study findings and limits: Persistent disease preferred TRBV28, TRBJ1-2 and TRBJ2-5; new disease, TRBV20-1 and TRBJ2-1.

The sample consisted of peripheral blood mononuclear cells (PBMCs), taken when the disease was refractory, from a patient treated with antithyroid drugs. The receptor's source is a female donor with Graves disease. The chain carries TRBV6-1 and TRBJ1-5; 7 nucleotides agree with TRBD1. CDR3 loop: CASSPYLGQANQPQHF. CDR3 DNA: TGTGCCAGCAGTCCCTACCTTGGACAGGCCAATCAGCCCCAGCATTTT.